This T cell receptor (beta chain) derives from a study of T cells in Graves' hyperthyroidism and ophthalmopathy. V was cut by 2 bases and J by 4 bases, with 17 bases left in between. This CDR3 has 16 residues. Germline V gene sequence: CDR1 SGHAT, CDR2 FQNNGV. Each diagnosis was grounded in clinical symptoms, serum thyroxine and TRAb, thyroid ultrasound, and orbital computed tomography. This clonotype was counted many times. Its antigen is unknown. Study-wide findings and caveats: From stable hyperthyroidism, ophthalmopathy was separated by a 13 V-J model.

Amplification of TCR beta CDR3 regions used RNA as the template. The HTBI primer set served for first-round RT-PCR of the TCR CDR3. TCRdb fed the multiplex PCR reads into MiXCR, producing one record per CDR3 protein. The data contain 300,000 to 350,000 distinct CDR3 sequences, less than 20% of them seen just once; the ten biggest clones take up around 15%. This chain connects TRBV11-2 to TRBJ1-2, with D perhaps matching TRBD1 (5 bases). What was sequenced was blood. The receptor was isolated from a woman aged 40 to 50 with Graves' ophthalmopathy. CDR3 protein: CASSLSLAGTFYGYTF. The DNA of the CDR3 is TGTGCCAGCAGCTTATCATTGGCGGGGACGTTCTATGGCTACACCTTC.